A single sample is the source of the 22 T cell receptor beta chains below, sequenced in a study of CD8 T cells in Susac syndrome. RNA amounts of about 0.5 to 1 ug underwent reverse transcription with random hexamers. From the immunoSEQ multiplex PCR reads, TCRdb called clonotypes with MiXCR, one entry per CDR3 protein. The repertoire holds roughly 120,000 distinct CDR3 sequences, with 90% to 95% as singletons. The sample was CD8+ T cells from PBMCs. These receptors were taken from a human donor with multiple sclerosis.

The chain joins TRBV7-8 to TRBJ1-2, with TRBD1 matching over 7 bases. This CDR3 is built from 16 residues. The germline V gene encodes CDR1 SGHVS and CDR2 FQNEAQ. V was pared by 5 bases and J by 5 bases, with 14 bases of the junction left unmatched. The CDR3 bases are TGTGCCAGCAGCACAGGGAGCGGGACAGTCACTTATGGCTACACCTTC. The encoded protein is CASSTGSGTVTYGYTF.

V usage is TRBV3-1 and J usage is TRBJ2-3; tentative D call: TRBD2 (7 bases). Germline CDR1 reads LGHDT; CDR2 reads YNNKEL (reference sequence). The CDR3 runs 15 residues. Trimming removed 1 base at V and 4 bases at J, with 12 bases between. DNA of the CDR3: TGTGCCAGCAGCCAAGTATGGGGGGGCCCAGATACGCAGTATTTT. Translating gives CASSQVWGGPDTQYF.

The V gene is TRBV19, the J gene TRBJ2-2; unclear D gene. The CDR3 spans 13 residues. V was clipped by 6 bases and J by 3 bases, with 8 bases between them. Looked up from germline, CDR1 is LNHDA and CDR2 is SQIVND (reference sequence). CDR3 sequence reads: CASSVGYTGELFF. Here the CDR3 DNA reads TGTGCCAGTAGCGTCGGGTACACCGGGGAGCTGTTTTTT.

A remark on this clonotype: Its ends do not fully match the called genes, so a read error is possible. The chain combines TRBV20-1 with TRBJ2-2; 8 positions agree with TRBD1. This CDR3 region has 17 residues. Germline lookup yields CDR1 DFQATT and CDR2 SNEGSKA (reference sequence). The CDR3 loop is CSARDRTDGANTGELFF. The DNA of the CDR3 is TGCAGTGCGCGGGACAGGACCGACGGGGCAAACACCGGGGAGTTGTTTTTT.

The V and J genes are TRBV6-2 or TRBV6-3 and TRBJ2-7, with 7 bases matching TRBD1. V lost 2 bases, J lost 5 bases, and 18 bases stayed unmatched. Germline-derived CDR1 and CDR2 are MNHEY and SVGEGT. This CDR3 is built from 18 residues. The CDR3 region has the DNA TGTGCCAGCAGTTACAACAGGGGCGACGCTCTCCTACGAGACGAGCAGTACGTC. It encodes CASSYNRGDALLRDEQYV.

The V call is TRBV27, the J call TRBJ2-3, with D tentatively TRBD2 (6 bases). V was trimmed by 5 bases and J by 3 bases, leaving 9 bases between them. Germline CDR1 and CDR2: MNHEY and SMNVEV (reference sequence). The CDR3 sequence is 13 residues long. The DNA of the CDR3 is TGTGCCAGCAGTCACGGGGGTACAGATACGCAGTATTTT. The encoded protein is CASSHGGTDTQYF.

This CDR3 is CSARRLAGVEQYV. In DNA form, the CDR3 reads TGCAGTGCTAGAAGGCTAGCAGGAGTCGAGCAGTACGTC. The V gene is TRBV20-1, the J gene TRBJ2-7; weak D call: TRBD2 (5 bases). The CDR3 runs to 13 residues. Looked up from germline, CDR1 is DFQATT and CDR2 is SNEGSKA (reference sequence). Trimming took 2 bases from V and 6 from J, leaving 14 bases between them.

V is TRBV3-1 and J is TRBJ2-7; 8 bases fit TRBD1. CDR3 length: 19 amino acids. CDR1 and CDR2 (germline): LGHDT, YNNKEL (reference sequence). Trimming took 0 bases from V and 7 from J; bases not matched to a gene: 20. The CDR3 region is CASSQEWLGQGGTTREQYF. CDR3 DNA sequence: TGTGCCAGCAGCCAAGAATGGCTAGGACAGGGTGGTACTACGAGGGAGCAGTACTTC.

In DNA form, the CDR3 reads TGTGCCAGCAGCGTAGGAACTAGCGGGAGCCCAGATACGCAGTATTTT. Translation: CASSVGTSGSPDTQYF. The chain is built from TRBV9 and TRBJ2-3; TRBD2 agrees at 11 bases. The CDR3 length is 16 residues. V lost 0 bases, J lost 4 bases, and 4 bases stayed unmatched. Germline CDR1 and CDR2: SGDLS and YYNGEE. Together with reference TRBV9 and TRBJ2-3, the CDR3 gives the full variable domain: DSGVTQTPKHLITATGQRVTLRCSPRSGDLSVYWYQQSLDQGLQFLIQYYNGEERAKGNILERFSAQQFPDLHSELNLSSLELGDSALYFCASSVGTSGSPDTQYFGPGTRLTVL.

The chain carries TRBV4-1 and TRBJ2-7, with D uncertain. Germline-derived CDR1 and CDR2 are MGHRA and YSYEKL. This CDR3 has 16 residues. V lost 4 bases, J lost 0 bases, and 16 bases lay in between. This CDR3 is CASSPGDYMDSYEQYF. DNA for the CDR3: TGCGCCAGCAGCCCAGGAGATTACATGGACTCCTACGAGCAGTACTTC.

The CDR3 nucleotides read TGTGCCAGCACCCCCACAGGGATCGGCACAGATACGCAGTATTTT. Translated, it gives CASTPTGIGTDTQYF. V and J are TRBV6-1 and TRBJ2-3; maybe TRBD1 (6 bases). CDR3 length equals 15 residues. Trimming removed 7 bases at V and 1 base at J, with 15 bases between. Germline loops: CDR1 MNHNS, CDR2 SASEGT.

This rearrangement joins TRBV14 to TRBJ1-2; no clear D. Per the germline V gene, CDR1 is SGHDN and CDR2 is FVKESK. CDR3 length: 13 residues. The V and J ends lost 0 bases and 8 bases respectively, with 10 bases between them. CDR3 DNA: TGTGCCAGCAGCCAAGATGAGGGAGGCGGCTACACCTTC. Protein sequence: CASSQDEGGGYTF.

This clonotype was observed once. This chain joins TRBV27 and TRBJ2-1; possibly TRBD1 for D (5 bases). The germline CDR1 and CDR2 sequences are MNHEY and SMNVEV (reference sequence). This CDR3 has 13 residues. With 8 bases removed from V and 6 bases from J, the gap between germline ends came to 14 bases. The chain's CDR3 is CASVPPRGNEQFF. The CDR3 coding sequence is TGTGCCAGCGTTCCCCCAAGGGGCAATGAGCAGTTCTTC.

CDR3 loop: CSVQVVRAPQETQYF. In DNA, the CDR3 is TGCAGCGTTCAGGTAGTTAGGGCCCCACAAGAGACCCAGTACTTC. The V gene is TRBV29-1, the J gene TRBJ2-5; D is ambiguous. V lost 5 bases and J lost 2, with 18 bases in between. In germline, CDR1 is SQVTM, CDR2 ANQGSEA. This CDR3 has 15 amino acids.

The CDR3 DNA reads TGTGCCAGCAGTGATGGGGGGGCGACAGATACGCAGTATTTT. It yields the protein CASSDGGATDTQYF. V is TRBV6-4 and J is TRBJ2-3; D possibly corresponds to TRBD2 (7 bases). This CDR3 comprises 14 residues. Per the germline V gene, CDR1 is MRHNA and CDR2 is SNTAGT. V lost 3 bases, J lost 3 bases, and 10 bases lay in between.

This sequence joins TRBV3-1 and TRBJ2-3, with a tentative D call TRBD2 (7 bases). Trimming stripped 3 bases from V and 6 bases from J, with 25 bases between. The length of the CDR3 is 18 residues. The germline V gene has CDR1 LGHDT and CDR2 YNNKEL (reference sequence). The CDR3 protein is CASSHPDGGGRPGDTQYF. The CDR3 bases are TGTGCCAGCAGCCACCCCGATGGGGGGGGGCGTCCCGGTGATACGCAGTATTTT.

This clonotype was detected only a few times. This sequence joins TRBV28 and TRBJ2-7; a possible D gene is TRBD1 (5 bases). V dropped 2 bases and J dropped 2 bases, with 7 bases sitting between them. Germline values: CDR1 MDHEN, CDR2 SYDVKM. CDR3 length: 13 amino acids. CDR3 in DNA: TGTGCCAGCAGTTTAGGCAGGGCCTACGAGCAGTACTTC. Its protein product is CASSLGRAYEQYF.

V is TRBV7-3 and J is TRBJ1-2; no clear D. Trimming stripped 1 base from V and 6 bases from J, with 12 bases between. The length of the CDR3 is 14 residues. Germline V lookup: CDR1 SGHTA, CDR2 FQGTGA. Here the CDR3 reads CASSLIPGWDGYTF. The CDR3 DNA sequence: TGTGCCAGCAGCTTAATCCCCGGGTGGGATGGCTACACCTTC.

J is TRBJ1-2 and V is TRBV7-9, with D perhaps TRBD1 (6 bases). The CDR3 spans 15 residues. The germline V gene has CDR1 SEHNR and CDR2 FQNEAQ (reference sequence). Trimming took 4 bases from V and 6 from J, leaving 18 bases between them. CDR3 protein: CASSSDRDRIHGYTF. The DNA for the CDR3 is TGTGCCAGCAGCTCGGACAGAGATCGAATCCATGGCTACACCTTC.

This rearrangement joins TRBV12-3 or TRBV12-4 to TRBJ2-7; D ambiguous. V was pared by 8 bases and J by 1 base, with 9 bases between. The CDR3 has 12 residues. This CDR3 reads CASGDPSYEQYF. CDR3 sequence (DNA): TGTGCCAGCGGAGACCCGTCCTACGAGCAGTACTTC.

The chain carries TRBV9 and TRBJ1-5; a possible D gene is TRBD1 (6 bases). The CDR3 length is 14 residues. Trimming took 3 bases from V and 4 from J, leaving 11 bases between them. Germline values: CDR1 SGDLS, CDR2 YYNGEE. CDR3 loop: CASSEGTPNQPQHF. The DNA for the CDR3 is TGTGCCAGCAGCGAAGGGACACCAAATCAGCCCCAGCATTTT.

The chain carries TRBV29-1 and TRBJ1-1, with 8 nucleotides matching TRBD1. Looked up from germline, CDR1 is SQVTM and CDR2 is ANQGSEA. V lost 4 bases to trimming and J lost 1 base; unmatched junction nucleotides: 5. This CDR3 is 14 amino acids long. CDR3 nucleotide sequence: TGCAGCGTTGCCGGGACAGGAGCGAACACTGAAGCTTTCTTT. It encodes CSVAGTGANTEAFF.